This T cell receptor (beta chain) was sequenced for a study of T cells in Graves' hyperthyroidism and ophthalmopathy. The germline V and J ends were trimmed by 5 bases and 5 bases, with 13 bases remaining between them. In germline, CDR1 is SGHTA, CDR2 FQGNSA. This CDR3 has 14 residues. Diagnoses were made from clinical symptoms, serum measures (thyroxine and TRAb), thyroid ultrasound and orbital computed tomography. Amplification yielded TCR beta CDR3 regions, with RNA transcripts as the source. TCR CDR3 regions were first amplified by RT-PCR with HTBI primers. TCRdb called the multiplex PCR reads again in MiXCR, with one record for every CDR3 protein. Here the sample spans around 270,000 distinct CDR3 sequences, roughly 18% being singletons. This clonotype was counted ten times or more.

The receptor was isolated from a man in his fifties or sixties with Graves' ophthalmopathy. The chain joins TRBV7-2 to TRBJ2-1; D is possibly TRBD2 (6 bases). Sequenced sample: blood. CDR3 in amino acids: CASSPFAGNNEQFF. Written as DNA, the CDR3 is TGTGCCAGCAGCCCCTTTGCGGGAAACAATGAGCAGTTCTTC.